Shown below are 27 T cell receptor beta chains from a single sample sequenced in a study of blood T cell repertoires in COVID-19. Method: immunoSEQ multiplex PCR; TCRdb's copy keeps in-frame clones and lacks some. This sample has around 190,000 clones, with around 83% found just once. Source material: peripheral blood. Receptors were obtained from a woman aged 65 to 85 with COVID-19, enrolled during active disease.

This clone was counted between two and nine times. CDR3 loop: CASSFGHRSAGELFF. Written as DNA, the CDR3 is TGCGCCAGCAGCTTTGGACATCGTTCCGCCGGGGAGCTGTTTTTT. The chain combines TRBV5-1 with TRBJ2-2, with D possibly TRBD1 on 5 matching bases. The CDR3 spans 15 residues. V shed 2 bases and J shed 6 bases, with 14 bases lying between them. Germline loops: CDR1 SGHRS, CDR2 YFSETQ.

The chain couples TRBV19 to TRBJ1-5; unclear D gene. This CDR3 comprises 12 residues. Deletions cut 7 bases from V and 4 bases from J, with 8 bases between. The germline V gene has CDR1 LNHDA and CDR2 SQIVND (reference sequence). CDR3 region: CASTIGNQPQHF. In DNA, the CDR3 is TGTGCCAGTACCATCGGGAATCAGCCCCAGCATTTT.

The chain employs TRBV18 and TRBJ2-7, with 7 positions matching TRBD2. Germline CDR1 is KGHSH and CDR2 is LQKENI. Trimming cost V 5 bases and J 2 bases; bases outside gene matches: 9. The CDR3 runs to 15 residues. This chain's CDR3 is CASSSEPSGPYEQYF. The CDR3 DNA follows: TGTGCCAGCTCATCAGAGCCTAGCGGACCCTACGAGCAGTACTTC.

The chain uses TRBV6-6 and TRBJ1-1; weak D call: TRBD1 (5 bases). The V and J ends lost 6 bases and 5 bases respectively, with 22 bases between them. This CDR3 comprises 16 residues. The germline gives CDR1 MNHNY, CDR2 SVGAGI (reference sequence). CDR3 nucleotide sequence: TGTGCCAGCAGCCGCGGGGGAACGGGACTAGGGACTGAAGCTTTCTTT. Encoded protein: CASSRGGTGLGTEAFF.

This clone has just one count. The CDR3 DNA is TGTGCCAGCAAGTTTAGGGATGGACTTACCACAAGGGCCGGGGAGCTGTTTTTT. Amino acid sequence: CASKFRDGLTTRAGELFF. V gene TRBV27 combines with J gene TRBJ2-2, with D possibly matching TRBD2 (5 bases). The CDR3 is 18 residues long. Germline-derived CDR1 and CDR2 are MNHEY and SMNVEV (reference sequence). Trimming removed 7 bases at V and 6 bases at J, with 27 bases between.

This sequence joins TRBV18 and TRBJ2-1; TRBD1 matches 8 bases. V shed 4 bases, J shed 7 bases, and the junction held 0 bases outside the gene matches. CDR3 size: 12 residues. Germline assignment: CDR1 KGHSH and CDR2 LQKENI. The CDR3 DNA follows: TGTGCCAGCTCACGGGACAGGAATGAGCAGTTCTTC. Translation: CASSRDRNEQFF.

V is TRBV4-1 and J is TRBJ2-7; 7 nucleotides line up with TRBD1. The V gene end was trimmed by 2 bases and the J gene end by 9 bases; junction bases not matched to a gene: 19. Germline values: CDR1 MGHRA, CDR2 YSYEKL. CDR3 length equals 17 residues. The CDR3 region is CASSQTASGTVFLRQYF. The CDR3 DNA is TGCGCCAGCAGCCAAACCGCATCCGGGACAGTGTTCCTAAGGCAGTACTTC.

This clone was seen a few times. This chain connects TRBV19 to TRBJ2-1, with TRBD2 matching over 13 bases. This CDR3 has 14 residues. Germline V lookup: CDR1 LNHDA, CDR2 SQIVND (reference sequence). V gave up 6 bases and J gave up 7 bases; unmatched junction bases: 3. The CDR3 loop reads CASRGLAGRNEQFF. The DNA of the CDR3 is TGTGCCAGTAGGGGACTAGCGGGAAGGAATGAGCAGTTCTTC.

This CDR3 reads CAGNRTPNTGELFF. CDR3 nucleotides: TGTGCCGGTAACAGGACCCCGAACACCGGGGAGCTGTTTTTT. The gene calls are TRBV27 and TRBJ2-2; a weak D match, TRBD1 (5 bases). Trimming pared 11 bases from V and 0 bases from J, leaving 13 bases between. CDR3 length equals 14 residues. Looked up from germline, CDR1 is MNHEY and CDR2 is SMNVEV (reference sequence).

The gene calls are TRBV7-8 and TRBJ1-1; 7 bases fit TRBD1. The CDR3 has 15 residues. Germline V CDR1 and CDR2: SGHVS, FQNEAQ. V dropped 5 bases and J dropped 0; count of bases not matched to a gene: 6. Here the CDR3 reads CASSARDSLNTEAFF. Written as DNA, the CDR3 is TGTGCCAGCAGCGCCAGGGACAGTCTGAACACTGAAGCTTTCTTT.

The chain employs TRBV11-2 and TRBJ2-6; 8 bases agree with TRBD1. The CDR3 totals 18 residues. V trimming: 7 bases; J trimming: 0 bases; junction bases outside the gene matches: 11. The V gene's germline CDR1 is SGHAT and CDR2 FQNNGV. DNA of the CDR3: TGTGCCAGCACCTGGGGGACAGGAAAAACCTCTGGGGCCAACGTCCTGACTTTC. It specifies CASTWGTGKTSGANVLTF.

The CDR3 DNA reads as TGTGCCAGCAGCAAAGCCACGGGTCAGGAGACCCAGTACTTC. Translation gives CASSKATGQETQYF. V gene TRBV21-1 combines with J gene TRBJ2-5; no DNA check was done on the table's D call, TRBD2. TRBV21-1 constitutes a pseudogene. CDR3 length: 14 amino acids.

The chain combines TRBV4-1 with TRBJ2-7; D perhaps matches TRBD2 (6 bases). The CDR3 length is 16 residues. From germline, CDR1 is MGHRA and CDR2 YSYEKL. Trimming left V 0 bases short and J 4 bases short, with 16 bases between. This CDR3 reads CASSQDLKTSFYEQYF. The CDR3 DNA reads TGCGCCAGCAGCCAAGATCTTAAGACTAGTTTTTACGAGCAGTACTTC.

The chain employs TRBV7-2 and TRBJ2-7, with D tentatively TRBD2 (5 bases). The ends were cut back, 5 bases at V and 3 bases at J, with 11 bases in the middle. This CDR3 comprises 13 residues. CDR1 and CDR2 (germline): SGHTA, FQGNSA. The CDR3 region is CASSPTGYYEQYF. The CDR3 DNA reads TGTGCCAGCAGCCCGACGGGATACTACGAGCAGTACTTC.

This sequence joins TRBV6-4 and TRBJ2-5; TRBD1 agrees at 8 bases. The CDR3 contains 14 residues. V was clipped by 5 bases and J by 5 bases; unmatched bases: 7. Germline V gene lookup returns CDR1 MRHNA and CDR2 SNTAGT. CDR3 nucleotide sequence: TGTGCCAGCAGTCAGACAGGGGCGAGCGAGACCCAGTACTTC. It specifies CASSQTGASETQYF.

This clone came up once. V usage is TRBV5-1 and J usage is TRBJ2-1; 7 nucleotides align to TRBD2. The J segment lost 5 bases and the V segment lost 0 bases, leaving 5 bases of the junction unmatched. The germline gives CDR1 SGHRS, CDR2 YFSETQ. The CDR3 is 15 residues long. The CDR3 is CASSLVLAANNEQFF. The CDR3, as DNA: TGCGCCAGCAGCTTGGTGCTAGCGGCTAACAATGAGCAGTTCTTC.

The chain has TRBV19 and TRBJ1-6; D remains ambiguous. Germline V gene data show CDR1 as LNHDA and CDR2 as SQIVND (reference sequence). Trimming removed 7 bases at V and 7 bases at J, with 11 bases between. This CDR3 has 13 amino acids. This CDR3 is CASNFEENSPLHF. CDR3 bases: TGTGCCAGTAACTTTGAAGAGAATTCACCCCTCCACTTT.

The count of this clone is one. This chain joins TRBV11-2 and TRBJ2-5; 8 nucleotides match TRBD1. In germline, CDR1 is SGHAT, CDR2 FQNNGV. Losses at the gene ends were 5 bases for V and 2 bases for J; bases not matched to a gene: 7. This CDR3 comprises 15 residues. The CDR3 sequence: CASSLDRASQETQYF. As DNA, the CDR3 is TGTGCCAGCAGCCTGGACAGGGCGTCACAAGAGACCCAGTACTTC.

This chain connects TRBV29-1 to TRBJ1-3, with unresolved D. Germline V gene lookup returns CDR1 SQVTM and CDR2 ANQGSEA. The CDR3 covers 13 residues. The germline V and J ends were trimmed by 3 bases and 1 base, with 7 bases remaining between them. CDR3 region: CSVDGQSGNTIYF. CDR3 DNA: TGCAGCGTTGATGGCCAATCTGGAAACACCATATATTTT. The full variable domain, completed using reference TRBV29-1 and TRBJ1-3, is SAVISQKPSRDICQRGTSLTIQCQVDSQVTMMFWYRQQPGQSLTLIATANQGSEATYESGFVIDKFPISRPNLTFSTLTVSNMSPEDSSIYLCSVDGQSGNTIYFGEGSWLTVV.

The chain couples TRBV11-3 to TRBJ2-2; 8 nucleotides align to TRBD1. The CDR3 covers 17 residues. Germline V gene data show CDR1 as SGHNT and CDR2 as YENEEA. The V segment lost 1 base and the J segment 0 bases; nucleotides outside the gene matches: 4. For the CDR3, the DNA is TGTGCCAGCAGCTTAGGGGGGACAGGCGCGAACACCGGGGAGCTGTTTTTT. As protein: CASSLGGTGANTGELFF. Drawing the rest from reference TRBV11-3 and TRBJ2-2, the complete variable domain is EAGVVQSPRYKIIEKKQPVAFWCNPISGHNTLYWYLQNLGQGPELLIRYENEEAVDDSQLPKDRFSAERLKGVDSTLKIQPAELGDSAVYLCASSLGGTGANTGELFFGEGSRLTVL.

The gene calls are TRBV24-1 and TRBJ2-5; tentatively, D is TRBD2 (5 bases). The CDR3 sequence is 13 residues long. V was clipped by 3 bases and J by 5 bases, with 9 bases between them. CDR1 is KGHDR, CDR2 SFDVKD, per germline. This CDR3 is CATSDEGRETQYF. The CDR3 coding sequence is TGTGCCACCAGTGATGAGGGCCGGGAGACCCAGTACTTC.

This clone was counted a few times. The rearrangement joins TRBV9 to TRBJ1-5, with D hard to call. The germline V gene encodes CDR1 SGDLS and CDR2 YYNGEE. The V and J ends lost 0 bases and 4 bases respectively, with 11 bases between them. The CDR3 spans 15 residues. The CDR3 loop reads CASSVGYGGNQPQHF. The CDR3 DNA sequence: TGTGCCAGCAGCGTAGGGTACGGAGGTAATCAGCCCCAGCATTTT.

CDR3 region: CATSRDWPGQGALFPHEQYF. The CDR3, as DNA: TGTGCCACCAGCAGAGATTGGCCGGGACAGGGTGCCCTGTTCCCTCACGAGCAGTACTTC. This chain uses TRBV15 with TRBJ2-7; 9 nucleotides match TRBD1. The CDR3 has 20 residues. Germline-derived CDR1 and CDR2 are LNHNV and YYDKDF (reference sequence). Trimming at V came to 0 bases and at J to 5 bases, leaving 20 bases not matched to a gene.

This sequence joins TRBV5-4 and TRBJ2-1, with TRBD2 matching over 12 bases. Germline V gene sequence: CDR1 SGHNT, CDR2 YYREEE (reference sequence). The V segment lost 4 bases and the J segment 9 bases; nucleotides outside the gene matches: 14. The CDR3 consists of 17 residues. The CDR3 nucleotides are TGTGCCAGCAGCCCAGGGGGCCTAGCGGGAGGGCCCGGTGAGCAGTTCTTC. Translation: CASSPGGLAGGPGEQFF. Supplemented by reference TRBV5-4 and TRBJ2-1, the full variable domain reads ETGVTQSPTHLIKTRGQQVTLRCSSQSGHNTVSWYQQALGQGPQFIFQYYREEENGRGNFPPRFSGLQFPNYSSELNVNALELDDSALYLCASSPGGLAGGPGEQFFGPGTRLTVL.

A few counts support this clone. V and J are TRBV24-1 and TRBJ1-2; a possible D gene is TRBD1 (6 bases). This CDR3 is 14 amino acids long. V lost 1 base and J lost 2, with 7 bases in between. CDR1 and CDR2 (germline): KGHDR, SFDVKD. Here the CDR3 DNA reads TGTGCCACCAGTGATTTAACAGGGAACTATGGCTACACCTTC. It codes for CATSDLTGNYGYTF.

The CDR3 sequence is CASSEWSGALNSPLHF. As DNA, the CDR3 is TGTGCCAGCAGTGAATGGTCAGGCGCCCTAAATTCACCCCTCCACTTT. The chain uses TRBV2 and TRBJ1-6; D gene ambiguous. The CDR3 consists of 16 residues. Germline CDR1 reads SNHLY; CDR2 reads FYNNEI. The V end lost 2 bases, the J end lost 7 bases, and 15 bases lay between the germline ends.

The chain carries TRBV27 and TRBJ1-1; 10 bases match TRBD1. In germline, CDR1 is MNHEY, CDR2 SMNVEV (reference sequence). The CDR3 is made up of 16 amino acids. Unmatched junction bases numbered 12, after V lost 2 bases and J lost 9 bases. CDR3 nucleotide sequence: TGTGCCAGCAGTTTAGGTTGGGGACAGGGGTTAGAAAAAGCTTTCTTT. As protein: CASSLGWGQGLEKAFF.